The present entry profiles one T cell receptor (beta chain) with its context. As yet, its antigen is unknown. Amplification used 60 Vbeta primers and 13 Jbeta primers. Clones were read by immunoSEQ multiplex PCR, and TCRdb kept only the in-frame ones, dropping some. The sample data list 190,000 or so clones. This entry is derived from a study of cytomegalovirus exposure and HLA in healthy donors. Study-level points and caveats: 87-base-pair reads could not separate some V segments, including TRBV6-2 and TRBV6-3. Cytomegalovirus association was listed for about 180 TCR beta chains. Relative to equally common others, HLA-associated TCR beta chains showed greater clonal expansion in a later analysis.

Per germline, CDR1 PRHDT and CDR2 FYEKMQ (reference sequence). With V trimmed by 1 base and J by 2 bases, 1 base remained unmatched. The CDR3 loop spans 15 amino acids. This receptor was identified in a boy aged 5-17 years in good health and CMV-seronegative. The rearrangement links TRBV13 to TRBJ2-1; 8 bases agree with TRBD2. The sequencing sample was made of PBMCs. CDR3 nucleotide sequence: TGTGCCAGCAGCTTAGTCGGGGGGGCCTACAATGAGCAGTTCTTC. Its protein product is CASSLVGGAYNEQFF.